This entry is about one T cell receptor beta chain. The specificity of this receptor is unknown. Per-base qualities were not stored, and no clone one base away is much larger. This sample stems from a study of shared clonotypes between healthy human individuals (dated by TCRdb to about 2020). At the level of the whole study: The cohort comprised a couple of women and a few men aged 18 to 49 years. To estimate repertoire size and how much clonotype sharing occurs between individuals, the study deeply sequenced the blood TCR repertoires of roughly 5 healthy adults. Per donor, leukapheresis produced somewhere between about 0.8 and 9 billion PBMCs. To increase sequencing depth and limit assay-specific biases, TCR repertoire library preparation and sequencing were carried out by different laboratories using diverse techniques. General conclusions and limits of the study: Based on pairwise subsampling, the degree of clonotype sharing among donors was expected to be affected by sequencing depth. The genetic and exposure-history diversity represented was limited by the small number of donors. Sampling was restricted to blood, and TCR repertoires in tissue are likely to differ from TCR repertoires in blood.

CDR1 and CDR2 were assigned from the germline V gene as MGHRA and YSYEKL. V trim: 2 bases; J trim: 2 bases; unmatched bases: 3. The CDR3 contains 15 residues, cysteine and phenylalanine counted. Only the CDR3 DNA stays, 45 bases, in frame from base 1. TCR CDR3 regions were amplified from genomic DNA by multiplex PCR using the deep immunoSEQ assay. Extracted genomic DNA from each cell subset was spread evenly across all wells of several immunoSEQ 96-well plates, with each plate serving as a replicate. For unsorted PBMC, around 300 ng of genomic DNA, equivalent to around 30,000 T cell genomes, went into each replicate PCR. Ten immunoSEQ deep assay plates were used to sequence the unsorted PBMC genomic DNA. The purified libraries were quantified using a Qubit 3.0 fluorometer, sized with a Bioanalyzer 2100, and then quantified again using the KAPA Library Quantification kit. A separate single-read 150-cycle Illumina NextSeq 550 flow cell was used to sequence each immunoSEQ 96-well plate. As for the original processing: Because the immunoSEQ output held only junctional sequences and lacked quality scores, the filtering could not match the filtering applied to full-length reads. To assign V/J genes and CDR3, sequences were annotated using PyIR, a Python wrapper for IgBLAST v1.9, with IMGT germline references. Reads were filtered out if the reads had weak V/J assignments (E-value above 1e-6), no CDR3, stop codons, out-of-frame junctions, or ambiguous translated residues. V3J clonotypes were defined as sequences sharing an identical inferred V gene, J gene, and CDR3 amino acid sequence. Percentage overlap between repertoires was calculated by dividing the number of shared unique clonotypes by the size of the smaller repertoire. Three approaches were used to assess repertoire richness: RTK rarefaction, the Chao1 estimator, and Recon v2.1 estimates of unobserved clonotypes. TCRdb's version of the immuneACCESS table is confined to in-frame rearrangements and falls short of the full clone set. An unresolved V gene accounts for under half of the shortfall where checked; the remainder is of unknown origin. V, J and clone size are taken as reported in that table, and D and trimming were inferred from the DNA itself. The sample table shows some 530,000 clones, and about 85% are seen once. Roughly an eighth of the sample belongs to the ten largest clones.

Healthy HIV-negative adults with no recently reported acute infections or vaccinations were included as donors. All donors were Caucasian adults living in Nashville, Tennessee, USA. For unsorted samples, 90 million to 95 million PBMCs were counted, and genomic DNA was extracted using the QIAamp DNA Blood Mini kit. Blood was obtained by leukapheresis, after which PBMCs were separated by Ficoll-Histopaque density gradient centrifugation and cryopreserved in liquid nitrogen vapor phase. The specimen was PBMCs. This TCR was sampled from a woman in her 40s in good health. Some clones in this sample may be carry-over from other donors' samples. The V and J genes are TRBV4-1 and TRBJ1-3, with 7 middle bases fitting TRBD1. The DNA sequence is given as TGCGCCAGCAGCCAACGCGGACAGGCTGGAAACACCATATATTTT. Translation gives CASSQRGQAGNTIYF.